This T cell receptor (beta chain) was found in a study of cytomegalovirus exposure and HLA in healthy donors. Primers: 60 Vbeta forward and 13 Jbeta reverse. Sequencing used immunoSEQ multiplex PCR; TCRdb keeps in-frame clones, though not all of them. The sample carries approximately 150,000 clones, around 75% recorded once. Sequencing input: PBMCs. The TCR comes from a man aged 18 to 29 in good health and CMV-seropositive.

Written as DNA, the CDR3 is TGCGCCAGCAGCGGGGGACTAGCGGGAGACGAGCAGTTCTTC. This gives the protein CASSGGLAGDEQFF. The chain carries TRBV5-1 and TRBJ2-1; TRBD2 agrees at 14 bases. Germline V gene data show CDR1 as SGHRS and CDR2 as YFSETQ. V lost 4 bases and J lost 10; bases outside the gene matches: 4. The CDR3 has 14 residues.